One and the same sample provided the 2 T cell receptor beta chains below, sequenced in a study of T cell repertoires in cytomegalovirus infection. Which antigens these TCRs recognize remains unknown. One entry per CDR3 protein results from TCRdb running MiXCR on the reads. This table has around 900,000 distinct CDR3 sequences, approximately 30% appearing once. Sequences were derived from cultured CD8+ T cells from PBMCs, sampled from culture after CMV antigen stimulation. These receptors came from a human donor in good health (CMV status not recorded). Some clones in this sample may be carry-over from other donors' samples.

This clonotype was counted many times. J is TRBJ2-2 and V is TRBV7-6, with D perhaps assigned TRBD1 or TRBD2 (5 bases each). Germline V lookup: CDR1 SGHVS, CDR2 FNYEAQ. Trimming cost V 1 base and J 4 bases, with 22 bases left between them. The CDR3 contains 19 residues. The chain's CDR3 is CASSLVWSRGGSSTGELFF. CDR3 in DNA: TGTGCCAGCAGCTTAGTTTGGTCGAGGGGCGGGTCGAGCACCGGGGAGCTGTTTTTT. The full variable domain, its missing parts supplied by reference TRBV7-6 and TRBJ2-2, is GAGVSQSPRYKVTKRGQDVALRCDPISGHVSLYWYRQALGQGPEFLTYFNYEAQQDKSGLPNDRFSAERPEGSISTLTIQRTEQRDSAMYRCASSLVWSRGGSSTGELFFGEGSRLTVL.

This clonotype has at least ten counts. CDR3 residues: CASSFRGPTEAFF. In nucleotides, the CDR3 is TGTGCCAGCAGTTTTCGAGGGCCGACTGAAGCTTTCTTT. The chain has TRBV27 and TRBJ1-1; unclear D gene. The CDR3 consists of 13 residues. With 3 bases removed from V and 5 bases from J, the gap between germline ends came to 10 bases. From germline, CDR1 is MNHEY and CDR2 SMNVEV (reference sequence).